The 14 T cell receptor beta chains reported below all come from one sample, sequenced in a study of blood T cell repertoires in COVID-19. Sequencing used immunoSEQ multiplex PCR; TCRdb keeps in-frame clones, though not all of them. This sample has around 180,000 clones; approximately 80% occur once, and the top ten carry roughly 6.3%. The sequencing sample was made of peripheral blood. These receptor sequences come from a human donor in a cohort sampled during active COVID-19.

The J gene is TRBJ2-3, the V gene TRBV7-6; 9 nucleotides line up with TRBD1. This CDR3 contains 15 residues. CDR1 and CDR2 from the germline V gene are SGHVS and FNYEAQ. The J segment lost 2 bases and the V segment lost 5 bases, leaving 5 bases of the junction unmatched. CDR3 residues: CASSRDREYTDTQYF. Written as DNA, the CDR3 is TGTGCCAGCAGCCGGGACAGGGAATACACAGATACGCAGTATTTT. The entire variable domain, with the rest obtained from reference TRBV7-6 and TRBJ2-3, is as follows: GAGVSQSPRYKVTKRGQDVALRCDPISGHVSLYWYRQALGQGPEFLTYFNYEAQQDKSGLPNDRFSAERPEGSISTLTIQRTEQRDSAMYRCASSRDREYTDTQYFGPGTRLTVL.

V gene TRBV19 combines with J gene TRBJ1-1; 7 nucleotides match TRBD1. This CDR3 contains 16 residues. The J segment lost 0 bases and the V segment lost 4 bases, leaving 8 bases of the junction unmatched. Germline CDR1 LNHDA, CDR2 SQIVND (reference sequence). CDR3 nucleotide sequence: TGTGCCAGTAGTACCCAGACAGGGAGGTTGAACACTGAAGCTTTCTTT. It is translated as CASSTQTGRLNTEAFF.

The chain recombines TRBV14 with TRBJ2-3, with TRBD1 identical over 11 bases. This CDR3 contains 15 residues. The junction had 1 base not matched to a gene; V was cut back by 0 bases and J by 5 bases. Germline CDR1 SGHDN, CDR2 FVKESK. The CDR3 here is CASSQEGTGGDTQYF. CDR3 coding DNA: TGTGCCAGCAGCCAAGAAGGGACAGGGGGAGATACGCAGTATTTT.

V and J are TRBV7-9 and TRBJ1-2; 7 positions agree with TRBD1. CDR1 and CDR2 (germline): SEHNR, FQNEAQ (reference sequence). V shed 5 bases, J shed 2 bases, and the junction held 8 bases outside the gene matches. The CDR3 loop spans 15 amino acids. CDR3 nucleotide sequence: TGTGCCAGCAGCCCGGGGACAGAGCCGAACTATGGCTACACCTTC. Protein: CASSPGTEPNYGYTF.

V and J are TRBV4-1 and TRBJ1-6; a possible D gene is TRBD1 (5 bases). Trimming stripped 4 bases from V and 7 bases from J, with 14 bases between. The length of the CDR3 is 15 residues. Germline-derived CDR1 and CDR2 are MGHRA and YSYEKL. The DNA of the CDR3 is TGCGCCAGCAGCCGCGCGGGACGAGAAAATTCACCCCTCCACTTT. Its translation is CASSRAGRENSPLHF.

The V gene is TRBV19, the J gene TRBJ1-5; a possible D gene is TRBD1 (6 bases). The germline CDR1 and CDR2 sequences are LNHDA and SQIVND (reference sequence). Trimming shortened V by 5 bases and J by 0 bases, and 14 bases separated the two germline ends. The length of the CDR3 is 16 residues. CDR3 bases: TGTGCCAGTAGTGGCCGGACAGCTAATAGCAATCAGCCCCAGCATTTT. Its protein is CASSGRTANSNQPQHF.

This sequence joins TRBV3-1 (or the pseudogene TRBV3-2) and TRBJ1-6; D is perhaps TRBD1 (6 bases). The V end lost 4 bases, the J end lost 4 bases, and 11 bases lay between the germline ends. The CDR3 covers 15 residues. Germline V gene data show CDR1 as LGHDT and CDR2 as YNNKEL (reference sequence). In nucleotides, the CDR3 is TGTGCCAGCAGCCCACAGGGTTTTTATAATTCACCCCTCCACTTT. Its translation: CASSPQGFYNSPLHF.

The chain joins TRBV7-6 to TRBJ2-2, with 7 bases aligning to TRBD1. J lost 7 bases, V lost 4 bases, and 9 bases had no gene match. Germline CDR1 SGHVS, CDR2 FNYEAQ. There are 15 residues in the CDR3. CDR3: CASSWTGHQIGELFF. CDR3 DNA: TGTGCCAGCAGCTGGACAGGACATCAAATCGGGGAGCTGTTTTTT.

This chain links TRBV5-6 with TRBJ1-1, with D unclear. Trimming cost V 6 bases and J 6 bases, with 15 bases left between them. This CDR3 spans 13 amino acids. The germline CDR1 and CDR2 sequences are SGHDT and YYEEEE. CDR3: CASTAGSSAEAFF. CDR3 nucleotide sequence: TGTGCCAGCACTGCCGGGAGTTCGGCTGAAGCTTTCTTT.

This clone has just one count. V usage is TRBV29-1 and J usage is TRBJ2-2, with 10 nucleotides matching TRBD2. The CDR3 has 13 residues. In germline, CDR1 is SQVTM, CDR2 ANQGSEA. V was clipped by 4 bases and J by 4 bases; unmatched bases: 0. CDR3 coding DNA: TGCAGCGTTGGACTAGCGGGCACCGGGGAGCTGTTTTTT. Encoded protein: CSVGLAGTGELFF.

The chain uses TRBV7-6 and TRBJ2-1; no clear D gene. Trimming took 1 base from V and 4 from J, leaving 8 bases between them. The CDR3 has 14 residues. The germline V gene encodes CDR1 SGHVS and CDR2 FNYEAQ. The CDR3 region is CASSLGHDYNEQFF. In nucleotides, the CDR3 is TGTGCCAGCAGCTTAGGACACGATTACAATGAGCAGTTCTTC.

The rearrangement links TRBV20-1 to TRBJ2-7, with D maybe TRBD2 (6 bases). Per germline, CDR1 DFQATT and CDR2 SNEGSKA (reference sequence). The V end lost 6 bases, the J end lost 5 bases, and 11 bases lay between the germline ends. CDR3 length equals 11 residues. CDR3 nucleotide sequence: TGCAGTGCCCCCTGGGGGGACGAGCAGTACTTC. Protein: CSAPWGDEQYF.

The chain links TRBV2 to TRBJ1-6; 11 bases map to TRBD1. The CDR3 has 16 residues. Germline-derived CDR1 and CDR2 are SNHLY and FYNNEI. The trim removed 11 bases at V and 10 bases at J, leaving 16 bases unmatched. This chain's CDR3 is CASSLKTGTGGSPLHF. The DNA of the CDR3 is TGTGCCTCATCCCTGAAGACCGGGACAGGGGGATCACCCCTCCACTTT.

This clone was seen only a few times. J is TRBJ2-7 and V is TRBV19; TRBD1 matches at 11 bases. Germline V lookup: CDR1 LNHDA, CDR2 SQIVND (reference sequence). The CDR3 totals 16 residues. The J segment lost 3 bases and the V segment lost 5 bases, leaving 9 bases of the junction unmatched. CDR3 residues: CASSHRTGGRGYEQYF. Here the CDR3 DNA reads TGTGCCAGTAGTCACCGGACAGGGGGCCGGGGCTACGAGCAGTACTTC. Full variable domain (missing parts from reference TRBV19 and TRBJ2-7): DGGITQSPKYLFRKEGQNVTLSCEQNLNHDAMYWYRQDPGQGLRLIYYSQIVNDFQKGDIAEGYSVSREKKESFPLTVTSAQKNPTAFYLCASSHRTGGRGYEQYFGPGTRLTVT.